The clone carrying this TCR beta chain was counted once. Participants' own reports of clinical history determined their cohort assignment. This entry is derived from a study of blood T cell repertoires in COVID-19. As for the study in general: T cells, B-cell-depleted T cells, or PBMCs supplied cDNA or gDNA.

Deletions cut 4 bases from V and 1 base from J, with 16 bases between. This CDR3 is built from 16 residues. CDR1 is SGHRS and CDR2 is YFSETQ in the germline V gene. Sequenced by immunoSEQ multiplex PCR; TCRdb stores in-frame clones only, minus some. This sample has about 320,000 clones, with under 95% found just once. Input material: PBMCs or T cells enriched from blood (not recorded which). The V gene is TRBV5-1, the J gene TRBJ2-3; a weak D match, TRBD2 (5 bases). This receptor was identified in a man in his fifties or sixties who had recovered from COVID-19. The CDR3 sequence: CASSTASGKGTDTQYF. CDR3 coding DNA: TGCGCCAGCAGCACGGCGAGCGGCAAAGGCACAGATACGCAGTATTTT.